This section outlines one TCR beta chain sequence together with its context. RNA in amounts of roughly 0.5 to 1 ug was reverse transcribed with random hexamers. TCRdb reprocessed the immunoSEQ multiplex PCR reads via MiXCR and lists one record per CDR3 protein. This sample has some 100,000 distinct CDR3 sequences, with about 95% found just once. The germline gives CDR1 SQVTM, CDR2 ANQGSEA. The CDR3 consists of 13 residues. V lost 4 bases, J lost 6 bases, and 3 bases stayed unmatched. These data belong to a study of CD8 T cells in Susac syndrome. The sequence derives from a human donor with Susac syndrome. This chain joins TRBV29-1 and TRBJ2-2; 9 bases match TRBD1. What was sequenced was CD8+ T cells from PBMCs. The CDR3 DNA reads TGCAGCGTTGCTGACAGGGGGGCCGGGGAGCTGTTTTTT. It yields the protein CSVADRGAGELFF.